A selection of T cell receptor beta chains follows, all from one sample in a study of cytomegalovirus exposure and HLA in healthy donors. The table came from immunoSEQ multiplex PCR; TCRdb's copy has only in-frame clones and leaves some out. The sample lists 75,000 to 80,000 clones; 60% to 85% were seen once. The specimen sequenced was PBMCs. The receptors derive from a male donor in good health and CMV-seronegative. Both conserved end residues are part of each CDR3. The order of the fields is clone size, V gene, J gene, D gene, CDR3 protein, CDR3 DNA. D genes are given only for firm matches. Clone size, where shown, is once, few, many, or a class for clones that have expanded.

>-|TRBV27|TRBJ1-1|TRBD1
CASSYRQGRKGYTEAFF
TGTGCCAGCAGTTACAGACAGGGGAGGAAGGGGTACACTGAAGCTTTCTTT
>-|TRBV30|TRBJ2-1|-
CAWRQVNNEQFF
TGTGCCTGGAGACAGGTTAACAATGAGCAGTTCTTC
>-|TRBV11-2|TRBJ2-3|TRBD2
CASSSRGGLVTDTQYF
TGTGCCAGCAGCTCGCGGGGGGGCCTGGTTACAGATACGCAGTATTTT
>-|TRBV7-2|TRBJ2-1|TRBD2
CASSRELAGVDNEQFF
TGTGCCAGCAGCCGGGAACTAGCGGGAGTCGACAATGAGCAGTTCTTC
>-|TRBV28|TRBJ1-1|-
CASSLRTEAFF
TGTGCCAGCAGTTTGAGGACAGAAGCTTTCTTT
>-|TRBV5-1|TRBJ2-1|TRBD2
CASSLGSSGHNEQFF
TGCGCCAGCAGCCTGGGGTCTAGCGGGCATAATGAGCAGTTCTTC
>-|TRBV7-2|TRBJ2-7|TRBD2
CASSAEAGRYYEQYF
TGTGCCAGCAGCGCCGAAGCGGGGCGGTACTACGAGCAGTACTTC
>-|TRBV11-3|TRBJ2-1|TRBD2
CASSLAASGRGEQFF
TGTGCCAGCAGCTTAGCAGCTAGCGGGAGGGGTGAGCAGTTCTTC
>few|TRBV5-1|TRBJ2-7|-
CASREKGVPSYEQYF
TGCGCCAGCAGAGAAAAGGGGGTTCCTTCCTACGAGCAGTACTTC
>-|TRBV7-9|TRBJ1-4|TRBD1
CASTRGTGGAWGEKLFF
TGTGCCAGCACGAGGGGGACAGGGGGCGCGTGGGGAGAAAAACTGTTTTTT
>-|TRBV7-9|TRBJ2-1|TRBD2
CASSMTSGRADEQLF
TGTGCCAGCAGCATGACTAGCGGGAGGGCGGATGAGCAGCTCTTC
>-|TRBV4-2|TRBJ2-3|-
CASSQDGTDTQYF
TGTGCCAGCAGCCAAGACGGCACAGATACGCAGTATTTT
>-|TRBV7-2|TRBJ2-2|-
CASRQAFGETGELFF
TGTGCCAGCAGACAAGCATTCGGGGAGACCGGGGAGCTGTTTTTT
>-|TRBV7-2|TRBJ1-5|TRBD1
CASSLAGGAGQPQHF
TGTGCCAGCAGCTTGGCAGGGGGCGCCGGACAGCCCCAGCATTTT
>-|TRBV4-3|TRBJ2-7|-
CASSQSYAGPYEQYF
TGCGCCAGCAGCCAAAGCTACGCAGGGCCCTACGAGCAGTACTTC
>-|TRBV5-6|TRBJ2-1|TRBD1
CASSQQEQGAPYNEQFF
TGTGCCAGCAGCCAGCAAGAACAGGGGGCTCCCTACAATGAGCAGTTCTTC